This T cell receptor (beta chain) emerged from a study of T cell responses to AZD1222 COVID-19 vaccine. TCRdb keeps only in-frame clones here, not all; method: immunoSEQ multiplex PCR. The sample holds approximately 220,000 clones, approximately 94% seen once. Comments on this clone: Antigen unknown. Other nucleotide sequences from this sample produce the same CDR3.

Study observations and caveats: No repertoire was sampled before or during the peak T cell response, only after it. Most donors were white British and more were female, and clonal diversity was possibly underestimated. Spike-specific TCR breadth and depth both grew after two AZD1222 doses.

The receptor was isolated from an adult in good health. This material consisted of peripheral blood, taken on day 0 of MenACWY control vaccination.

CDR3 residues: CATSRDGGYGYTF. CDR3 coding DNA: TGTGCCACCAGCAGAGATGGGGGATATGGCTACACCTTC. This rearrangement joins TRBV15 to TRBJ1-2; a weak D match, TRBD1 (5 bases). This CDR3 comprises 13 residues. Germline loops: CDR1 LNHNV, CDR2 YYDKDF (reference sequence). V lost 0 bases to trimming and J lost 5 bases, with 7 bases between them.